This TCR beta chain was observed in a study of technical replicates of blood from a few donors. TCRdb keeps only in-frame clones here, not all; method: immunoSEQ multiplex PCR. This sample has about 83,000 clones, with roughly 90% found just once. CDR1 and CDR2 from the germline V gene are KGHSH and LQKENI. This CDR3 comprises 16 residues. The germline V and J ends were trimmed by 1 base and 5 bases, with 15 bases remaining between them. Sequenced material: T cells isolated from PBMCs. The chain recombines TRBV18 with TRBJ1-5; tentative D call: TRBD1 (5 bases). This clonotype originated in a human donor in good health. CDR3 sequence: CASSPRPGISDQPQHF. Written as DNA, the CDR3 is TGTGCCAGCTCACCACGCCCAGGGATTAGTGATCAGCCCCAGCATTTT.